This is a list of T cell receptor beta chains from one sample in a study of patients and donors after allogeneic stem cell transplantation. TCRdb reprocessed the RT-PCR reads via MiXCR and lists one record per CDR3 protein. The repertoire consists of 150,000 to 200,000 distinct CDR3 sequences, with 24% occurring once and the leading ten covering more than 25%. Sequences were obtained from blood, either unsorted or a sorted T cell fraction (not recorded which). These receptor sequences come from a human donor who was either an allogeneic HSCT recipient or a stem cell or donor lymphocyte infusion donor (not recorded which). It is not recorded whose cells these are; they may come from a transplant donor. Each CDR3 is given with its conserved first and last residue. D genes are given only for firm matches. Not every row has a clone size; where given, it reads once, few, many or a size class.

clone_size	v_call	d_call	j_call	cdr3_aa	cdr3_nt
-	TRBV12-3/TRBV12-4	-	TRBJ1-1	CASSLRGVRANTEAFF	TGTGCCAGCAGTTTACGGGGGGTCAGGGCGAACACTGAAGCTTTCTTT
-	TRBV4-3	TRBD2	TRBJ2-1	CASSSARGEVYNEQFF	TGCGCCAGCAGCAGCGCCCGGGGGGAGGTCTACAATGAGCAGTTCTTC
few	TRBV6-1	-	TRBJ1-4	CASRTGLRGIATNEKLFF	TGTGCCAGCAGAACAGGGCTAAGGGGCATCGCGACTAATGAAAAACTGTTTTTT
-	TRBV20-1	TRBD1	TRBJ1-2	CSATIGTDNYGYTF	TGCAGTGCCACCATCGGGACAGACAACTATGGCTACACCTTC
few	TRBV12-3/TRBV12-4	-	TRBJ1-1	CASNSGGDGTEAFF	TGTGCCAGCAATTCAGGTGGGGATGGCACTGAAGCTTTCTTT
-	TRBV7-8	-	TRBJ2-3	CASSLAGGGDLSSTDTQYF	TGTGCCAGCAGCTTAGCCGGCGGGGGCGACCTTTCTAGCACAGATACGCAGTATTTT
-	TRBV5-1	-	TRBJ2-1	CASSLERTNEQFF	TGCGCCAGCAGCTTGGAGAGGACCAATGAGCAGTTCTTC
-	TRBV20-1	TRBD1	TRBJ2-3	CSAPGGSKADTQYF	TGCAGTGCTCCAGGGGGCTCAAAAGCAGATACGCAGTATTTT
few	TRBV12-3/TRBV12-4	TRBD2	TRBJ2-1	CASSLQGTSGSEQFF	TGTGCCAGCAGTCTTCAGGGGACTAGCGGTAGTGAGCAGTTCTTC
-	TRBV20-1	-	TRBJ2-7	CSARRYYEQYF	TGCAGTGCTAGAAGGTACTACGAGCAGTACTTC
-	TRBV7-6	TRBD2	TRBJ2-3	CASSLHSVTSGGPPDTQYF	TGTGCCAGCAGCTTGCATTCTGTGACTAGCGGGGGGCCCCCAGATACGCAGTATTTT
-	TRBV27	-	TRBJ2-5	CASSFGLLGPQETQYF	TGTGCCAGCAGTTTCGGTCTCCTGGGGCCCCAAGAGACCCAGTACTTC
-	TRBV27	-	TRBJ2-7	CASSFRDTYEQYF	TGTGCCAGCAGTTTCCGCGACACATACGAGCAGTACTTC
few	TRBV29-1	-	TRBJ2-3	CSVESGRTSTDTQYF	TGCAGCGTTGAATCTGGCAGGACAAGCACAGATACGCAGTATTTT
few	TRBV20-1	TRBD2	TRBJ2-7	CSARRLAGNSYEQYF	TGCAGTGCTAGAAGGTTAGCGGGGAACTCCTACGAGCAGTACTTC